The 32 T cell receptor beta chains below were found in one sample sequenced in a study of T cells in Graves' hyperthyroidism and ophthalmopathy. RNA transcripts gave rise to amplified TCR beta CDR3 regions. The TCR CDR3 was amplified in a first-round RT-PCR using the HTBI primer set. Via MiXCR, TCRdb re-called the multiplex PCR reads, giving one row per CDR3 protein. The repertoire holds approximately 500,000 distinct CDR3 sequences, with 46% as singletons. Sequenced sample: peripheral blood or thyroid tissue (not recorded which). The receptors shown here come from a woman aged 18-29 years with Graves' hyperthyroidism.

As regards this clonotype: The junction differs from germline at one of its ends, possibly a read error. The chain recombines TRBV5-1 with TRBJ1-6, with D possibly TRBD1 on 5 matching bases. Germline CDR1 reads SGHRS; CDR2 reads YFSETQ. The CDR3 has 9 residues. Here the CDR3 DNA reads TGCGCCAGCAGCTCTGACAGACGCTTT. Translating gives CASSSDRRF.

This chain joins TRBV24-1 and TRBJ1-1; D remains unclear. Germline V gene sequence: CDR1 KGHDR, CDR2 SFDVKD. The CDR3 consists of 13 residues. Trimming removed 4 bases at V and 5 bases at J, with 10 bases between. The CDR3 DNA reads as TGTGCCACCAGTGACGCCGCAAGGACTGAAGCTTTCTTT. Amino acid sequence: CATSDAARTEAFF.

The V call is TRBV11-2, the J call TRBJ1-4; D is unclear. V was shortened by 10 bases and J by 8 bases, with 17 bases between the two germline ends. The CDR3 loop spans 13 amino acids. Germline CDR1 SGHAT, CDR2 FQNNGV. The CDR3 DNA reads TGTGCCACGTGGCTAAAAGCTGAAGAAAAACTGTTTTTT. Amino acids: CATWLKAEEKLFF.

The sample holds a few counts of this clonotype. The rearrangement uses TRBV19 and TRBJ1-6; 9 bases align to TRBD1. The V gene end was trimmed by 5 bases and the J gene end by 1 base; junction bases not matched to a gene: 12. The length of the CDR3 is 19 residues. The germline V gene encodes CDR1 LNHDA and CDR2 SQIVND (reference sequence). The DNA for the CDR3 is TGTGCCAGTAGTGCAAGAACAGGGGGCGCTGGATCCTATAATTCACCCCTCCACTTT. Its translation: CASSARTGGAGSYNSPLHF.

For this clonotype: One end of the junction varies from germline; a read error may be responsible. This rearrangement joins TRBV29-1 to TRBJ2-5; 8 bases map to TRBD2. The CDR3 consists of 13 residues. The germline V gene has CDR1 SQVTM and CDR2 ANQGSEA. The CDR3 DNA follows: TGCAGCGTTGTCCCGGGAGGGCCGGAGACCAAGTACTTC. This encodes CSVVPGGPETKYF.

Notes on this clonotype: A read error may be the cause here, since a much bigger clone is one base away. The gene calls are TRBV19 and TRBJ2-5, with D possibly TRBD2 on 8 matching bases. V gave up 6 bases and J gave up 9 bases, with 17 bases separating them. Per germline, CDR1 LNHDA and CDR2 SQIVND (reference sequence). CDR3 length: 13 residues. The CDR3 DNA reads as TGTGCCAGTAGGGAGACAGGGCGGGAGGCCCAGTACTTC. Its translation: CASRETGREAQYF.

The V and J genes are TRBV19 and TRBJ1-5, with D unclear. CDR3 length: 15 amino acids. Germline V gene sequence: CDR1 LNHDA, CDR2 SQIVND (reference sequence). V was pared by 4 bases and J by 14 bases, with 24 bases between. The CDR3 loop reads CASSTPTRSTSLEHF. The CDR3 DNA reads as TGTGCCAGTAGTACCCCTACCCGGAGCACCAGCCTGGAGCATTTT.

The rearrangement uses TRBV10-2 and TRBJ2-2; 7 bases are shared with TRBD1. CDR3 size: 18 residues. The germline V gene has CDR1 WSHSY and CDR2 SAAADI. V was pared by 4 bases and J by 3 bases, with 14 bases of the junction left unmatched. The CDR3 bases are TGCGCCAGCAGTGCAACCGACAGGGTCGATGGCTACACCGGGGAGCTGTTTTTT. It yields the protein CASSATDRVDGYTGELFF.

This clonotype occurred many times. This sequence joins TRBV13 and TRBJ2-7, with D tentatively TRBD2 (5 bases). The CDR3 consists of 14 residues. The germline CDR1 and CDR2 sequences are PRHDT and FYEKMQ (reference sequence). Trimming cost V 5 bases and J 4 bases, with 15 bases left between them. The CDR3 DNA sequence: TGTGCCAGCAGCCCCCCCGGGATGGCTTACGAGCAGTACTTC. Its protein is CASSPPGMAYEQYF.

The V and J genes are TRBV2 and TRBJ1-1; D gene uncertain. In germline, CDR1 is SNHLY, CDR2 FYNNEI. V shed 2 bases and J shed 4 bases, with 8 bases lying between them. The CDR3 spans 13 residues. CDR3 nucleotide sequence: TGTGCCAGCAGTGAATCCCTCCTCACTGAAGCTTTCTTT. As protein: CASSESLLTEAFF.

CDR3 region: CSQDWAGANSNQPQHF. The CDR3 nucleotides are TGCAGCCAAGATTGGGCAGGTGCAAATAGCAATCAGCCCCAGCATTTT. V and J are TRBV29-1 and TRBJ1-5; D not certain. CDR3 length: 16 amino acids. Germline loops: CDR1 SQVTM, CDR2 ANQGSEA. The ends were cut back, 8 bases at V and 0 bases at J, with 20 bases in the middle.

The chain joins TRBV2 to TRBJ2-1; D might be TRBD1 or TRBD2, each matching 5 bases. Per the germline V gene, CDR1 is SNHLY and CDR2 is FYNNEI. This CDR3 spans 13 amino acids. V lost 3 bases and J 5 bases, leaving 8 bases between the germline ends. The CDR3 DNA reads TGTGCCAGCAGTGAGGGACCTAACAATGAGCAGTTCTTC. Translated: CASSEGPNNEQFF.

This rearrangement joins TRBV6-6 to TRBJ1-2, with D perhaps TRBD1 (6 bases). CDR1 and CDR2 (germline): MNHNY, SVGAGI (reference sequence). This CDR3 is 16 amino acids long. V shed 4 bases and J shed 6 bases, with 21 bases lying between them. This CDR3 is CASSSTGAIDVNGYTF. The CDR3 region has the DNA TGTGCCAGCAGTTCCACGGGGGCTATAGATGTGAATGGCTACACCTTC.

The rearrangement links TRBV2 to TRBJ2-7; either TRBD1 or TRBD2 may fit D (5 bases each). The CDR3 consists of 13 residues. Trimming stripped 3 bases from V and 7 bases from J, with 13 bases between. Germline CDR1 reads SNHLY; CDR2 reads FYNNEI. This chain's CDR3 is CASSEDLQDEQYF. The CDR3 coding sequence is TGTGCCAGCAGTGAGGACTTACAGGATGAGCAGTACTTC.

For this clonotype: With a much larger clone just one base away, this may be a read error. The chain links TRBV6-1 to TRBJ2-7; D remains unclear. V dropped 6 bases and J dropped 7 bases, with 16 bases sitting between them. The CDR3 is made up of 13 amino acids. CDR1 and CDR2 from the germline V gene are MNHNS and SASEGT. CDR3 protein: CASRRSHLEEQYF. CDR3 DNA sequence: TGTGCCAGCAGACGGAGCCACCTGGAGGAGCAGTACTTC.

In its sample, this clonotype was seen a few times. A junction boundary mismatches the germline segment, possibly from a read error. V is TRBV10-3 and J is TRBJ1-5; D is uncertain. This CDR3 region has 10 residues. Germline CDR1 ENHRY, CDR2 SYGVKD. CDR3 loop: CAISEIKGDF. CDR3 bases: TGTGCCATCAGTGAGATAAAGGGAGATTTT.

In its sample, this clonotype was seen a few times. The rearrangement links TRBV7-2 to TRBJ1-1; a possible D gene is TRBD1 (5 bases). V was clipped by 5 bases and J by 6 bases, with 13 bases between them. This CDR3 has 13 residues. Per the germline V gene, CDR1 is SGHTA and CDR2 is FQGNSA. The DNA of the CDR3 is TGTGCCAGCAGCAACCGAGTGGGGGCTGAAGCTTTCTTT. Protein: CASSNRVGAEAFF.

Regarding this clonotype: This may be a read error, as it is one base from a much larger clone. V gene TRBV7-9 combines with J gene TRBJ2-5; D gene uncertain. The CDR3 length is 12 residues. CDR1 and CDR2 (germline): SEHNR, FQNEAQ (reference sequence). The CDR3 here is CASKGRAETPYF. The CDR3 coding sequence is TGTGCCAGCAAGGGCCGCGCGGAGACCCCGTACTTC.

V gene TRBV7-8 combines with J gene TRBJ2-5; D possibly corresponds to TRBD1 (5 bases). The CDR3 length is 13 residues. From germline, CDR1 is SGHVS and CDR2 FQNEAQ. V lost 3 bases and J 9 bases, leaving 14 bases between the germline ends. This CDR3 reads CASSLTENQPQYF. DNA of the CDR3: TGTGCCAGCAGCTTGACAGAAAATCAGCCCCAGTACTTC.

This clonotype occurred many times. The CDR3 is CATSDSTINYGYTF. Written as DNA, the CDR3 is TGTGCCACCAGTGATTCGACGATTAACTATGGCTACACCTTC. The J gene is TRBJ1-2, the V gene TRBV24-1; no firm D call. The V end lost 2 bases, the J end lost 1 base, and 7 bases lay between the germline ends. The CDR3 covers 14 residues. Germline lookup yields CDR1 KGHDR and CDR2 SFDVKD.

The V and J genes are TRBV19 and TRBJ2-7; D is unclear. The length of the CDR3 is 14 residues. Trimming shortened V by 3 bases and J by 0 bases, and 9 bases separated the two germline ends. The germline gives CDR1 LNHDA, CDR2 SQIVND (reference sequence). CDR3 loop: CASSIKVDSYEQYF. The CDR3 DNA reads as TGTGCCAGTAGTATTAAGGTCGACTCCTACGAGCAGTACTTC.

Comments on this clonotype: A much bigger clone sits one base away, suggesting this may be a read error. The V and J genes are TRBV19 and TRBJ1-2; 8 bases fit TRBD1. V lost 5 bases, J lost 1 base, and 15 bases stayed unmatched. CDR1 and CDR2 from the germline V gene are LNHDA and SQIVND (reference sequence). This CDR3 contains 18 residues. CDR3 nucleotide sequence: TGTGCCAGTAGTCCTACCGGGACAGGAATCTCAGTTAACTATGGCTACACCTTC. Its translation is CASSPTGTGISVNYGYTF.

The chain uses TRBV27 and TRBJ2-7; D remains unclear. The V end was cut by 5 bases, the J end by 3 bases, with 14 bases between. This CDR3 spans 14 amino acids. Germline-derived CDR1 and CDR2 are MNHEY and SMNVEV (reference sequence). The CDR3 DNA reads TGTGCCAGCAGTGCGGCCGACACACTCTACGAGCAGTACTTC. This gives the protein CASSAADTLYEQYF.

This clonotype has ten or more counts. This chain links TRBV2 with TRBJ2-5, with D possibly matching TRBD1 (5 bases). The V end lost 1 base, the J end lost 2 bases, and 5 bases lay between the germline ends. Germline assignment: CDR1 SNHLY and CDR2 FYNNEI. There are 13 residues in the CDR3. For the CDR3, the DNA is TGTGCCAGCAGTGAAGACAGGCAAGAGACCCAGTACTTC. It specifies CASSEDRQETQYF.

This clonotype has ten or more counts. The chain uses TRBV4-2 and TRBJ1-1, with a possible D match to TRBD1 (5 bases). V was pared by 0 bases and J by 1 base, with 12 bases between. The germline gives CDR1 LGHNA, CDR2 YNFKEQ. This CDR3 contains 16 residues. The CDR3 spells CASSQEGGTPNTEAFF. The CDR3 DNA is TGTGCCAGCAGCCAAGAAGGCGGGACCCCGAACACTGAAGCTTTCTTT.

This clonotype was counted only a few times. The chain carries TRBV25-1 and TRBJ2-1; TRBD2 matches 10 bases. The V and J ends lost 1 base and 6 bases, in that order; junction bases with no gene match: 6. The length of the CDR3 is 16 residues. Per germline, CDR1 MGHDK and CDR2 SYGVNS. The CDR3 loop reads CASSEFASGSANEQFF. The CDR3 nucleotides read TGTGCCAGCAGTGAATTTGCTAGCGGGAGTGCCAATGAGCAGTTCTTC.

The chain joins TRBV7-3 to TRBJ2-7; the D gene is possibly TRBD1 (9 bases). Germline V gene lookup returns CDR1 SGHTA and CDR2 FQGTGA. The CDR3 is 16 amino acids. Trimming took off 1 base at V and 3 bases at J, with 16 bases between the two ends. CDR3 nucleotides: TGTGCCAGCAGCTTAAGTAGCGGGACAGGGAACTACGAGCAGTACTTC. Amino acid sequence: CASSLSSGTGNYEQYF.

This clonotype has a count of ten or more. The chain uses TRBV20-1 and TRBJ1-1; D unresolved. Looked up from germline, CDR1 is DFQATT and CDR2 is SNEGSKA (reference sequence). Between the trimmed V and J ends, which lost 6 bases and 0 bases, there was a span of 14 bases. The CDR3 has 14 residues. CDR3 residues: CSARPNGVNTEAFF. Written as DNA, the CDR3 is TGCAGTGCGAGGCCCAACGGAGTGAACACTGAAGCTTTCTTT.

Of note for this clonotype: This may arise from a read error, as a much more abundant clone is one base away. The CDR3 reads CATREQNYGCTF. CDR3 DNA: TGTGCCACCCGGGAACAGAACTATGGCTGCACCTTC. The V and J genes are TRBV24-1 and TRBJ1-2; D not certain. This CDR3 spans 12 amino acids. Per germline, CDR1 KGHDR and CDR2 SFDVKD.

This chain connects TRBV7-9 to TRBJ2-7, with 13 bases aligning to TRBD2. The DNA end lines up better with TRBJ2-1; the J call may be wrong. The CDR3 runs to 17 residues. The germline CDR1 and CDR2 sequences are SEHNR and FQNEAQ (reference sequence). The CDR3 region is CASSSFGLAGVSHEQFF. Written as DNA, the CDR3 is TGTGCCAGCAGCTCCTTTGGACTAGCGGGAGTCAGTCATGAGCAGTTCTTC.

Many counts were recorded for this clonotype. The J gene is TRBJ1-5, the V gene TRBV2; D call uncertain. Trimming took off 7 bases at V and 7 bases at J, with 14 bases between the two ends. CDR3 length equals 13 residues. CDR1 SNHLY and CDR2 FYNNEI come from the germline V gene. CDR3 nucleotide sequence: TGTGCCAGCAAGCGGGGAAACCGACAGCCCCAGCATTTT. It is translated as CASKRGNRQPQHF.

This clonotype was observed at least ten times. As DNA, the CDR3 is TGTGCCGCCCGGCCCCCAGACAGCTCTGGAAACACCATATATTTT. Translation: CAARPPDSSGNTIYF. The chain couples TRBV10-3 to TRBJ1-3; tentative D call: TRBD1 (5 bases). This CDR3 is 15 amino acids long. The V end lost 11 bases, the J end lost 0 bases, and 17 bases lay between the germline ends. From germline, CDR1 is ENHRY and CDR2 SYGVKD.